This is a list of T cell receptor beta chains from one sample in a study of blood T cell repertoires in COVID-19. Produced via immunoSEQ multiplex PCR; TCRdb's table is partial and in-frame only. The table includes just under 80,000 clones, approximately 80% detected once. The sequencing input was peripheral blood. The source of these receptors is a human donor in a cohort sampled during active COVID-19. CDR3s include the opening cysteine and the closing phenylalanine or tryptophan. The order of the fields is J gene, clone size, V gene, D gene, CDR3 DNA, CDR3 protein. A D gene is named only where the DNA matches it firmly. Rows may omit the clone size; those that give it use once, few, many or a size class.

TRBJ1-1,many,TRBV2,.,TGTGCCAGCAGCACAGGGATTCACACTGAAGCTTTCTTT,CASSTGIHTEAFF
TRBJ2-7,few,TRBV18,.,TGTGCCAGCTCACCAAAGGAATCCGAGGCCTACGAGCAGTACTTC,CASSPKESEAYEQYF
TRBJ2-5,.,TRBV27,TRBD2,TGTGCCAGCAGGGGACTAGCGGGAGGGTACCAAGAGACCCAGTACTTC,CASRGLAGGYQETQYF
TRBJ1-2,.,TRBV28,TRBD1,TGTGCCAGCAGTCCCGGGACAGGCAGGGCTAGGGGCTACACCTTC,CASSPGTGRARGYTF
TRBJ2-1,.,TRBV28,.,TGTGCCAGCAGATACCCCCGGGAGAATGAGCAGTTCTTC,CASRYPRENEQFF
TRBJ2-2,.,TRBV5-1,.,TGCGCCAGCAGCTTGAAGGGGTCAAACACCGGGGAGCTGTTTTTT,CASSLKGSNTGELFF
TRBJ2-7,.,TRBV21-1,.,TGTGCCAGCAGCAACCTCTCCTACGAGCAGTACTTC,CASSNLSYEQYF
TRBJ2-7,once,TRBV29-1,.,TGCAGCGTTCTAAACCGGACAGCATCCTACGAGCAGTACTTC,CSVLNRTASYEQYF
TRBJ2-2,.,TRBV24-1,.,TGTGCCACCAGCGGCGGATGGGCGGGGATGAACACCGGGGAGCTGTTTTTT,CATSGGWAGMNTGELFF
TRBJ1-2,.,TRBV27,TRBD1,TGTGCCAGCAGTTTATCGTGGACAGGCCCCGCTAACTATGGCTACACCTTC,CASSLSWTGPANYGYTF
TRBJ2-7,once,TRBV7-9,TRBD2,TGTGCCAGCAGCGTTAGCGGGACTTTGGGGGAGCAGTACTTC,CASSVSGTLGEQYF
TRBJ1-3,.,TRBV6-5,.,TGTGCCAGCACCCCGTTCCGGGGTTTGGGAAACACCATATATTTT,CASTPFRGLGNTIYF
TRBJ2-7,.,TRBV5-1,.,TGCGCCAGCAGTGTGGGAGGCTGGGACGAGCAGTACTTC,CASSVGGWDEQYF
TRBJ2-5,few,TRBV6-5,.,TGTGCCAGCAGTCTCATCCGGGACACCCAAGAGACCCAGTACTTC,CASSLIRDTQETQYF
TRBJ2-5,once,TRBV28,TRBD2,TGTGCCAGCGGGAACGGACTAGCGGGAGAACTAGAGACCCAGTACTTC,CASGNGLAGELETQYF
TRBJ2-1,.,TRBV3-1/TRBV3-2,.,TGTGCCAGCAGCCAAGTTACACAGGGCAATGAGCAGTTCTTC,CASSQVTQGNEQFF
TRBJ1-1,.,TRBV29-1,TRBD1,TGCAGCGTCTCGGGGACAGGGACGGACACTGAAGCTTTCTTT,CSVSGTGTDTEAFF
TRBJ2-5,.,TRBV2,TRBD1,TGTGCCACACAGGGGTTCCAAGAGACCCAGTACTTC,CATQGFQETQYF
TRBJ2-7,.,TRBV27,TRBD1,TGTGCCAGCAGGGCCAGACAGGGTCCCTACGAGCAGTACTTC,CASRARQGPYEQYF
TRBJ2-7,.,TRBV3-1/TRBV3-2,TRBD2,TGTGCCAGCAGCCAAGATCTTAGCGGCGGGAGGGGCGAGCAGTACTTC,CASSQDLSGGRGEQYF
TRBJ2-2,.,TRBV11-2,.,TGTGCCAGCAGCTTATTGGGAGGGGGGACCGGGGAGCTGTTTTTT,CASSLLGGGTGELFF
TRBJ2-1,.,TRBV7-2,.,TGTGCCAGCCGGTACGGTGGCTCCTACAATGAGCAGTTCTTC,CASRYGGSYNEQFF
TRBJ1-6,.,TRBV2,.,TGTGCCAGCAGTGAAGGGGTCGGGGGGCCGTTGGGTTCACCCCTCCACTTT,CASSEGVGGPLGSPLHF
TRBJ1-1,.,TRBV5-5,TRBD1,TGTGCCAGCAGCTTAACAGGGGGCTGGGGCACTGAAGCTTTCTTT,CASSLTGGWGTEAFF
TRBJ2-1,.,TRBV28,TRBD1,TGTGCCAGCAATGACTCCCCCGGGACAGGGGGCTTCGATGAGCAGTTCTTC,CASNDSPGTGGFDEQFF
TRBJ2-7,.,TRBV5-6,.,TGTGCCAGCAGCAAGAAACCAGGGGCGCAGGGGCGCTACGAGCAGTACTTC,CASSKKPGAQGRYEQYF
TRBJ2-7,.,TRBV18,.,TGTGCCAGCTCACTGGGGCCTAGCTCCTACGAGCAGTACTTC,CASSLGPSSYEQYF
TRBJ2-2,.,TRBV6-5,TRBD1,TGTGCCAGCAGTTTCGGGACAGGGGGGAACACCGGGGAGCTGTTTTTT,CASSFGTGGNTGELFF
TRBJ2-7,once,TRBV28,TRBD1,TGTGCCAGCAGTTTCCTGGACAGGGGGCCCTACGAGCAGTACTTC,CASSFLDRGPYEQYF
TRBJ1-2,few,TRBV6-2/TRBV6-3,.,TGTGCCAGCAGTAGTCTCCAGGGGAGAGGCTACACCTTC,CASSSLQGRGYTF
TRBJ1-4,.,TRBV10-2,TRBD1,TGCGCCAGCGCGGACAGGCCGAGAGAAAAACTGTTTTTT,CASADRPREKLFF
TRBJ1-3,.,TRBV3-1/TRBV3-2,TRBD1,TGTGCCAGCAGCCAAGGGGACAGGGGAAACACCATATATTTT,CASSQGDRGNTIYF
TRBJ2-2,.,TRBV10-3,.,TGTGCCATCGGGCAGGGGAACACCGGGGAGCTGTTTTTT,CAIGQGNTGELFF
TRBJ1-2,.,TRBV5-4,TRBD1,TGTGCCAGCAGCATGGAACCGGGACAGGGGGTCTATGGCTACACCTTC,CASSMEPGQGVYGYTF
TRBJ2-3,.,TRBV5-1,TRBD2,TGCGCCAGCAGCCTAGGGACTAGCGGGGGGGATACGCAGTATTTT,CASSLGTSGGDTQYF